The next 23 T cell receptor beta chains were all read from a single sample in a study of CD8 T cells in Susac syndrome. With random hexamers, reverse transcription was performed on about 0.5 to 1 ug of RNA. TCRdb ran MiXCR on the immunoSEQ multiplex PCR reads and lists one entry per CDR3 protein. The sample lists roughly 150,000 distinct CDR3 sequences; 94% were seen once. The specimen sequenced was CD8+ T cells from PBMCs. The receptors originated from a human donor with multiple sclerosis.

V gene TRBV27 combines with J gene TRBJ2-3; the D call may be TRBD1 or TRBD2 (6 bases each). Trimming cost V 8 bases and J 1 base, with 13 bases left between them. Germline V gene data show CDR1 as MNHEY and CDR2 as SMNVEV (reference sequence). CDR3 length: 14 residues. The CDR3 DNA is TGTGCCAGCGCGCCGGGGGCCCGCACAGATACGCAGTATTTT. The encoded protein is CASAPGARTDTQYF.

The chain uses TRBV4-1 and TRBJ2-3; 11 positions match TRBD2. This CDR3 has 15 amino acids. Germline CDR1 and CDR2: MGHRA and YSYEKL. With 4 bases clipped from V and 3 bases from J, the junction kept 3 bases outside the gene matches. CDR3: CASSLAGGLTDTQYF. The CDR3 bases are TGCGCCAGCAGCCTAGCGGGGGGGCTTACAGATACGCAGTATTTT.

The chain combines TRBV12-5 with TRBJ2-2, with 8 bases matching TRBD1. Germline CDR1 is LGHNT and CDR2 is FRNRAP. The CDR3 totals 16 residues. V shed 6 bases, J shed 0 bases, and the junction held 6 bases outside the gene matches. CDR3 sequence (DNA): TGTGCTAGTGGACCTCAGGGGGCTTCGAACACCGGGGAGCTGTTTTTT. Its protein product is CASGPQGASNTGELFF.

The chain uses TRBV27 and TRBJ1-5; weak D call: TRBD1 (6 bases). Germline CDR1 MNHEY, CDR2 SMNVEV (reference sequence). The V gene lost 7 bases and the J gene lost 4 bases, with 8 bases spanning the gap. This CDR3 comprises 12 residues. CDR3: CASKTGNQPQHF. CDR3 nucleotide sequence: TGTGCCAGCAAAACAGGGAATCAGCCCCAGCATTTT.

This clonotype was observed once. The J gene is TRBJ1-2, the V gene TRBV5-4; possible D gene TRBD1, 6 bases. V lost 3 bases to trimming and J lost 6 bases, with 15 bases between them. Germline CDR1 reads SGHNT; CDR2 reads YYREEE (reference sequence). This CDR3 has 14 amino acids. CDR3 amino acids: CASSYQEGVNGYTF. The CDR3 bases are TGTGCCAGCAGCTACCAAGAGGGGGTCAATGGCTACACCTTC.

The genes are TRBV12-3 or TRBV12-4 and TRBJ1-1; possible D gene TRBD1, 6 bases. CDR3 size: 13 residues. Trimming left V 6 bases short and J 1 base short, with 9 bases between. CDR3 region: CASRAGQNTEAFF. CDR3 coding DNA: TGTGCCAGCAGGGCGGGACAGAACACTGAAGCTTTCTTT.

The V and J genes are TRBV24-1 and TRBJ2-1; 11 positions match TRBD1. Germline V gene data show CDR1 as KGHDR and CDR2 as SFDVKD. This CDR3 contains 15 residues. V shed 0 bases and J 10 bases; nucleotides not matched to a gene: 4. This CDR3 is CATSDLAGTGGEQFF. CDR3 nucleotides: TGTGCCACCAGTGATTTGGCGGGGACAGGGGGAGAGCAGTTCTTC.

The chain joins TRBV14 to TRBJ2-5; D is unresolved. The CDR3 is 20 amino acids. Per the germline V gene, CDR1 is SGHDN and CDR2 is FVKESK. V lost 0 bases and J 5 bases, leaving 28 bases between the germline ends. The CDR3 reads CASSQDFQSTARYEEETQYF. Here the CDR3 DNA reads TGTGCCAGCAGCCAAGACTTCCAATCCACCGCAAGATACGAGGAGGAGACCCAGTACTTC.

The chain joins TRBV7-9 to TRBJ2-7; D is perhaps TRBD2 (5 bases). The V end lost 4 bases, the J end lost 5 bases, and 12 bases lay between the germline ends. Germline V CDR1 and CDR2: SEHNR, FQNEAQ (reference sequence). The CDR3 totals 13 residues. CDR3 protein: CASSWRRGNEQYF. CDR3 DNA: TGTGCCAGCAGCTGGAGGCGTGGGAACGAGCAGTACTTC.

V gene TRBV27 combines with J gene TRBJ2-5; 8 positions match TRBD1. CDR1 is MNHEY and CDR2 is SMNVEV in the germline V gene (reference sequence). Trimming at V came to 3 bases and at J to 5 bases, leaving 8 bases not matched to a gene. The CDR3 consists of 15 residues. The CDR3: CASSFVSGGAETQYF. CDR3 DNA sequence: TGTGCCAGCAGTTTTGTGTCAGGGGGCGCGGAGACCCAGTACTTC.

This chain joins TRBV6-2 or TRBV6-3 and TRBJ2-2; D unclear. The CDR3 extends over 11 amino acids. The V gene's germline CDR1 is MNHEY and CDR2 SVGEGT. The V gene lost 7 bases and the J gene lost 9 bases, with 9 bases spanning the gap. The chain's CDR3 is CASTYRWELFF. CDR3 sequence (DNA): TGTGCCAGCACTTATAGGTGGGAGCTGTTTTTT.

This clonotype has only one observation. The chain has TRBV19 and TRBJ2-1, with TRBD1 identical over 7 bases. Germline CDR1 LNHDA, CDR2 SQIVND (reference sequence). The CDR3 consists of 15 residues. V shed 5 bases and J 3 bases; nucleotides not matched to a gene: 7. This CDR3 is CASSDRDRYYNEQFF. The CDR3 bases are TGTGCCAGTAGTGACCGGGACAGATACTACAATGAGCAGTTCTTC. Combining the CDR3 with reference TRBV19 and TRBJ2-1 gives the whole variable domain DGGITQSPKYLFRKEGQNVTLSCEQNLNHDAMYWYRQDPGQGLRLIYYSQIVNDFQKGDIAEGYSVSREKKESFPLTVTSAQKNPTAFYLCASSDRDRYYNEQFFGPGTRLTVL.

The chain uses TRBV6-2 or TRBV6-3 and TRBJ2-3; 8 bases align to TRBD2. Per germline, CDR1 MNHEY and CDR2 SVGEGT. V shed 6 bases, J shed 6 bases, and the junction held 11 bases outside the gene matches. This CDR3 is built from 15 residues. This chain's CDR3 is CASRQGLASSDTQYF. CDR3 nucleotides: TGTGCCAGCAGGCAAGGACTAGCTTCTTCCGATACGCAGTATTTT.

A single count supports this clonotype. This rearrangement joins TRBV7-7 to TRBJ2-3; 7 nucleotides align to TRBD1. With V trimmed by 2 bases and J by 0 bases, 11 bases remained unmatched. The CDR3 has 18 residues. Germline CDR1 SSHAT, CDR2 FNYEAQ (reference sequence). CDR3 residues: CASSLNLNSGQSTDTQYF. For the CDR3, the DNA is TGTGCCAGCAGCTTAAATTTGAATTCGGGACAGAGCACAGATACGCAGTATTTT.

This chain links TRBV7-8 with TRBJ2-5, with 7 positions matching TRBD1. CDR3 length equals 13 residues. The junction had 2 bases not matched to a gene; V was cut back by 5 bases and J by 2 bases. Germline assignment: CDR1 SGHVS and CDR2 FQNEAQ. CDR3: CASSQDRQETQYF. In DNA form, the CDR3 reads TGTGCCAGCAGCCAGGACAGGCAAGAGACCCAGTACTTC.

The chain links TRBV10-3 to TRBJ1-2; D is uncertain. Germline V gene lookup returns CDR1 ENHRY and CDR2 SYGVKD. Trimming shortened V by 8 bases and J by 6 bases, and 13 bases separated the two germline ends. CDR3 size: 12 residues. The CDR3 coding sequence is TGTGCCATCGGTAATCTGGTCGATGGCTACACCTTC. It translates to CAIGNLVDGYTF.

The V call is TRBV7-9, the J call TRBJ2-7, with a possible D match to TRBD1 (5 bases). The CDR3 has 16 amino acids. Germline V gene sequence: CDR1 SEHNR, CDR2 FQNEAQ (reference sequence). Between the trimmed V and J ends, which lost 4 bases and 2 bases, there was a span of 18 bases. The CDR3 DNA reads TGTGCCAGCAGCTCAACGGGTGCCAGGGAAGCCTACGAGCAGTACTTC. Amino acids: CASSSTGAREAYEQYF.

The chain joins TRBV5-1 to TRBJ2-1; D remains ambiguous. CDR1 and CDR2 (germline): SGHRS, YFSETQ. This CDR3 is built from 15 residues. The V gene lost 0 bases and the J gene lost 3 bases, with 10 bases spanning the gap. CDR3 amino acids: CASSLVVGIYNEQFF. The CDR3, as DNA: TGCGCCAGCAGCTTGGTGGTGGGGATCTACAATGAGCAGTTCTTC. Complete variable domain (other parts from reference TRBV5-1 and TRBJ2-1): KAGVTQTPRYLIKTRGQQVTLSCSPISGHRSVSWYQQTPGQGLQFLFEYFSETQRNKGNFPGRFSGRQFSNSRSEMNVSTLELGDSALYLCASSLVVGIYNEQFFGPGTRLTVL.

The chain couples TRBV3-1 to TRBJ2-3; D uncertain. The germline V gene has CDR1 LGHDT and CDR2 YNNKEL (reference sequence). CDR3 size: 15 residues. The V end lost 0 bases, the J end lost 2 bases, and 9 bases lay between the germline ends. CDR3 nucleotide sequence: TGTGCCAGCAGCCAAGAGGGTGAGGCCACAGATACGCAGTATTTT. Protein sequence: CASSQEGEATDTQYF.

The gene calls are TRBV11-1 and TRBJ2-7; D is possibly TRBD1 (7 bases). Germline V gene data show CDR1 as SGHAT and CDR2 as FQDESV (reference sequence). The CDR3 runs 12 residues. Trimming left V 5 bases short and J 7 bases short, with 12 bases between. CDR3 amino acids: CASSPGGLEQYF. The CDR3 nucleotides read TGTGCCAGCAGCCCAGGGGGGCTTGAGCAGTACTTC. Combining the CDR3 with reference TRBV11-1 and TRBJ2-7 gives the whole variable domain EAEVAQSPRYKITEKSQAVAFWCDPISGHATLYWYRQILGQGPELLVQFQDESVVDDSQLPKDRFSAERLKGVDSTLKIQPAELGDSAMYLCASSPGGLEQYFGPGTRLTVT.

The rearrangement joins TRBV7-8 to TRBJ2-1; 11 bases agree with TRBD2. Germline V gene sequence: CDR1 SGHVS, CDR2 FQNEAQ. The junction had 15 bases not matched to a gene; V was cut back by 5 bases and J by 0 bases. The CDR3 is 20 amino acids. The CDR3 nucleotides read TGTGCCAGCAGCAGGCCGACTAGCGGGGATACGGCAAGCTCCTACAATGAGCAGTTCTTC. It codes for CASSRPTSGDTASSYNEQFF.

The chain is built from TRBV6-1 and TRBJ2-7, with D perhaps TRBD1 (6 bases). Germline V gives CDR1 MNHNS, CDR2 SASEGT. CDR3 length: 13 residues. V lost 6 bases, J lost 3 bases, and 12 bases lay in between. CDR3 amino acids: CASSKQGFYEQYF. The CDR3 nucleotides are TGTGCCAGCAGCAAACAGGGTTTCTACGAGCAGTACTTC.

The chain recombines TRBV29-1 with TRBJ2-1; D is unresolved. The V end was cut by 4 bases, the J end by 7 bases, with 14 bases between. The CDR3 consists of 13 residues. CDR1 SQVTM and CDR2 ANQGSEA come from the germline V gene. CDR3 coding DNA: TGCAGCGTTGTATTTTGGGGTTTGAATGAGCAGTTCTTC. It yields the protein CSVVFWGLNEQFF.